These T cell receptor beta chains were read from a single sample in a study of T-cell reconstitution after alpha-beta-depleted transplantation in children. TCRdb re-called the PCR reads through MiXCR, storing one row per CDR3 protein. The sample carries 250,000 to 300,000 distinct CDR3 sequences, roughly 11% recorded once. The sequences come from peripheral blood, collected 180 days after TCRalphabeta/CD19-depleted stem cell transplant. The origin of the receptors is a male patient aged 2-15 years who had a stem cell transplant for chronic granulomatous disease, so the T cells may come from the graft donor. The CDR3 runs from the conserved cysteine through the conserved F or W. A D gene is named only where the DNA matches it firmly. Part of the rows lack a size; the others show once, few, many or a class for expanded clones.

18 many TRBJ2-4 TRBV7-8 TRBD2 CASSLAGLAGLAKNIQYF TGTGCCAGCAGCTTAGCGGGACTAGCGGGCTTAGCCAAAAACATTCAGTACTTC
14 many TRBJ1-3 TRBV18 TRBD1 CASSTGGLGNTIYF TGTGCCAGCTCAACAGGGGGCCTTGGAAACACCATATATTTT
14 many TRBJ1-5 TRBV28 . CASSLDGGEQPQHF TGTGCCAGCAGTTTGGACGGGGGGGAGCAGCCCCAGCATTTT
16 many TRBJ1-3 TRBV5-6 TRBD1 CASSFGQASSGNTIYF TGTGCCAGCAGCTTCGGACAGGCCTCCTCTGGAAACACCATATATTTT
15 many TRBJ2-5 TRBV7-2 . CASSLEAYRAETQYF TGTGCCAGCAGCTTAGAAGCGTATAGGGCAGAGACCCAGTACTTC
14 many TRBJ1-3 TRBV5-5 . CASSLDRAGNTIYF TGTGCCAGCAGCTTGGATCGGGCTGGAAACACCATATATTTT
16 many TRBJ2-2 TRBV24-1 TRBD2 CATSGTSGSGTGELFF TGTGCCACCTCAGGGACTAGCGGGAGTGGAACCGGGGAGCTGTTTTTT
14 many TRBJ2-7 TRBV7-8 TRBD2 CASSSRDYSYEQYF TGTGCCAGCAGCTCCCGGGACTATTCCTACGAGCAGTACTTC
14 many TRBJ2-7 TRBV12-3/TRBV12-4 . CASSLFGQIYEQYF TGTGCCAGCAGTTTGTTTGGACAGATCTACGAGCAGTACTTC
20 . TRBJ2-1 TRBV20-1 TRBD2 CSAKSSGRFSFVSSYNEQFF TGCAGTGCTAAATCTAGCGGGAGATTTAGTTTCGTGAGCTCCTACAATGAGCAGTTCTTC
12 many TRBJ2-7 TRBV20-1 . CSASGPSYEQYF TGCAGTGCTAGCGGGCCCTCCTACGAGCAGTACTTC
16 medium-sized TRBJ2-2 TRBV7-2 TRBD2 CASSLGTSGSPGELFF TGTGCCAGCAGCTTAGGGACTAGCGGGAGTCCCGGGGAGCTGTTTTTT
10 many TRBJ2-1 TRBV29-1 . CSVQSNEQFF TGCAGCGTTCAGTCCAATGAGCAGTTCTTC
14 . TRBJ2-7 TRBV28 . CASSAPVGGHEQYF TGTGCCAGCAGTGCCCCGGTGGGGGGACACGAGCAGTACTTC
13 many TRBJ1-1 TRBV20-1 TRBD1 CSGPTGLNTEAFF TGCAGTGGCCCGACAGGGTTGAACACTGAAGCTTTCTTT
13 . TRBJ2-7 TRBV20-1 . CSAEDDTSYEQYF TGCAGTGCTGAGGATGACACATCCTACGAGCAGTACTTC
13 many TRBJ2-5 TRBV29-1 . CSVKGLRGETQYF TGCAGCGTAAAGGGACTCCGGGGGGAGACCCAGTACTTC
13 many TRBJ1-2 TRBV15 TRBD1 CATKGQGVYGYTF TGTGCCACCAAGGGACAGGGGGTCTATGGCTACACCTTC
16 . TRBJ2-3 TRBV11-2 . CASSLDIRGFTDTQYF TGTGCCAGCAGCTTAGATATCAGGGGATTCACAGATACGCAGTATTTT
15 . TRBJ2-1 TRBV19 . CASSPSRLNAYEQFF TGTGCCAGTAGCCCCAGCAGGCTAAATGCATATGAGCAGTTCTTC
14 many TRBJ2-7 TRBV9 . CASSVELGSYEQYF TGTGCCAGCAGCGTAGAACTAGGTTCCTACGAGCAGTACTTC
16 many TRBJ2-3 TRBV12-3/TRBV12-4 TRBD2 CASSFGTSGGGDTQYF TGTGCCAGCAGTTTCGGGACTAGCGGAGGAGGAGATACGCAGTATTTT
15 many TRBJ2-3 TRBV28 . CASSQGAGVTDTQYF TGTGCCAGCAGTCAGGGGGCGGGAGTAACAGATACGCAGTATTTT
15 . TRBJ1-2 TRBV5-1 . CASSGSTGAFYGYTF TGCGCCAGCAGCGGGAGTACAGGAGCCTTCTATGGCTACACCTTC
15 . TRBJ2-2 TRBV19 . CASRKGQGVSGELFF TGTGCCAGTAGGAAAGGGCAGGGAGTATCCGGGGAGCTGTTTTTT
15 many TRBJ2-1 TRBV12-3/TRBV12-4 . CASSPTGQPFNEQFF TGTGCCAGCAGTCCAACAGGACAGCCCTTTAATGAGCAGTTCTTC
17 many TRBJ1-4 TRBV18 . CASSPIGGRGTNEKLFF TGTGCCAGCTCACCAATAGGGGGAAGAGGAACTAATGAAAAACTGTTTTTT
13 many TRBJ1-2 TRBV4-3 . CASSQDQGFGYTF TGCGCCAGCAGCCAAGATCAAGGTTTTGGCTACACCTTC
15 many TRBJ2-2 TRBV12-3/TRBV12-4 . CASSVTSGGTGELFF TGTGCCAGCAGTGTTACTAGTGGGGGCACCGGGGAGCTGTTTTTT
15 . TRBJ2-3 TRBV5-1 TRBD1 CASSLPTGRGDTQYF TGCGCCAGCAGCTTGCCGACAGGGAGAGGAGATACGCAGTATTTT
15 many TRBJ2-2 TRBV12-3/TRBV12-4 . CASRRGEGNTGELFF TGTGCCAGCAGGCGGGGAGAGGGGAACACCGGGGAGCTGTTTTTT
14 many TRBJ1-2 TRBV20-1 . CSARDRGAGYGYTF TGCAGTGCTAGAGATCGAGGCGCGGGCTATGGCTACACCTTC
14 many TRBJ1-6 TRBV6-1 . CASTKELDNSPLHF TGTGCCAGCACCAAAGAGCTAGATAATTCACCCCTCCACTTT
15 . TRBJ2-3 TRBV18 . CASSPPWSPPDTQYF TGTGCCAGCTCACCACCGTGGAGCCCCCCAGATACGCAGTATTTT
13 many TRBJ2-5 TRBV20-1 . CSASGLDQETQYF TGCAGTGCTAGTGGTCTTGATCAAGAGACCCAGTACTTC
14 many TRBJ2-3 TRBV7-2 . CASSPRSGTDTQYF TGTGCCAGCAGCCCTAGGTCGGGCACAGATACGCAGTATTTT
16 many TRBJ1-1 TRBV6-1 TRBD1 CASRTGTGGLRTEAFF TGTGCCAGCAGAACCGGGACAGGGGGCTTGCGGACTGAAGCTTTCTTT
18 few TRBJ2-1 TRBV20-1 . CSAIRDRGRRGGLNEQFF TGCAGTGCGATCCGGGACAGGGGCCGGCGGGGGGGCCTGAATGAGCAGTTCTTC
12 many TRBJ2-7 TRBV20-1 . CSARVRGYEQYF TGCAGTGCTAGAGTACGGGGTTACGAGCAGTACTTC
16 . TRBJ1-1 TRBV12-3/TRBV12-4 TRBD1 CASRKGTGIMNTEAFF TGTGCCAGCAGAAAAGGGACAGGGATAATGAACACTGAAGCTTTCTTT
16 many TRBJ2-6 TRBV12-3/TRBV12-4 . CASSPRAGSGANVLTF TGTGCCAGCAGCCCCAGGGCGGGCTCTGGGGCCAACGTCCTGACTTTC
14 many TRBJ2-7 TRBV11-2 TRBD1 CASSSTGETYEQYF TGTGCCAGCAGCTCGACAGGGGAGACTTACGAGCAGTACTTC
16 many TRBJ2-7 TRBV15 TRBD2 CATSTLTSGRSYEQYF TGTGCCACCAGCACGTTGACTAGCGGGAGGTCCTACGAGCAGTACTTC
14 many TRBJ2-1 TRBV24-1 TRBD2 CATSLSGSLNEQFF TGTGCCACCAGTTTAAGCGGGAGTCTGAATGAGCAGTTCTTC
20 many TRBJ2-7 TRBV5-1 TRBD1 CASSLATSSNRGVARNEQYF TGCGCCAGCAGCTTGGCCACTTCTTCGAACAGGGGTGTTGCTAGGAACGAGCAGTACTTC
12 many TRBJ2-5 TRBV29-1 . CSASESAKTQYF TGCAGCGCTTCGGAGAGTGCAAAGACCCAGTACTTC
17 few TRBJ2-1 TRBV2 . CASSEFRTGSSYNEQFF TGTGCCAGCAGTGAATTCCGGACTGGAAGCTCCTACAATGAGCAGTTCTTC
13 . TRBJ2-7 TRBV5-1 . CASSWGESYEQYF TGCGCCAGCAGCTGGGGGGAATCCTACGAGCAGTACTTC
13 many TRBJ1-1 TRBV20-1 . CSAPTGGNTEAFF TGCAGTGCTCCCACGGGCGGGAACACTGAAGCTTTCTTT
16 many TRBJ2-7 TRBV4-2 TRBD1 CASSQEPGGSWYEQYF TGTGCCAGCAGCCAAGAACCAGGGGGCAGCTGGTACGAGCAGTACTTC
14 many TRBJ2-5 TRBV18 . CASSPAGLQETQYF TGTGCCAGCTCACCCGCAGGGCTACAAGAGACCCAGTACTTC
15 many TRBJ2-1 TRBV20-1 TRBD2 CSARAGTSGSNEQFF TGCAGTGCTAGAGCCGGGACTAGCGGGAGCAATGAGCAGTTCTTC
16 many TRBJ2-1 TRBV6-5 . CASSYGQRVPYNEQFF TGTGCCAGCAGTTACGGACAGAGGGTGCCCTACAATGAGCAGTTCTTC
13 many TRBJ2-1 TRBV29-1 TRBD2 CSVTSVSYNEQFF TGCAGCGTTACTAGCGTATCCTACAATGAGCAGTTCTTC
17 many TRBJ2-1 TRBV5-1 TRBD2 CASSFREGLAGVDEQFF TGCGCCAGCAGCTTCCGGGAGGGACTAGCGGGAGTCGATGAGCAGTTCTTC
14 many TRBJ2-1 TRBV27 . CASRSRRDHNEQFF TGTGCCAGTCGGTCGCGGCGGGACCACAATGAGCAGTTCTTC
14 many TRBJ2-1 TRBV7-9 . CASSSRTPYNEQFF TGTGCCAGCAGCTCCAGGACGCCCTACAATGAGCAGTTCTTC